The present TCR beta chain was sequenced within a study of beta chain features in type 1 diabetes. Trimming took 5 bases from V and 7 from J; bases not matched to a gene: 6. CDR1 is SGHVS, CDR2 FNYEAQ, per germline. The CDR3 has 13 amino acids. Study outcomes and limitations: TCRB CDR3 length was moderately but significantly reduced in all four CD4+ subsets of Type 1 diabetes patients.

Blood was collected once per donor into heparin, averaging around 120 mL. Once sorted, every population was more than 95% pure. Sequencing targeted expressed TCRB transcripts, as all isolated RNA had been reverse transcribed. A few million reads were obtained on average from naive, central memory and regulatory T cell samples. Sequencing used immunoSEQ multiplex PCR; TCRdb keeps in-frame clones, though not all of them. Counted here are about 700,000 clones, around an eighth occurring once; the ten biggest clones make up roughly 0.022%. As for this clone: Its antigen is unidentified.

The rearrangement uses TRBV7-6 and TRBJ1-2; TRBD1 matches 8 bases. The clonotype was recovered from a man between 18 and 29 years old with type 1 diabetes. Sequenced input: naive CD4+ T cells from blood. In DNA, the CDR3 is TGTGCCAGCAGCCTGGACAGGGCAAGTGGCTACACCTTC. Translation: CASSLDRASGYTF.